The TCR beta chain under discussion was sequenced for a study of CD8 T cells in ankylosing spondylitis. Findings of the study overall: It appeared that ankylosing spondylitis blood was characterized by a TCR beta motif of 8 or 9 highly homologous variants. A CD8+ phenotype characterized the disease-linked clones, which were relatively rare in peripheral blood.

This clonotype was counted only a few times. What it binds is not known. The CDR3 has 15 amino acids. V shed 4 bases and J shed 0 bases, with 10 bases lying between them. Germline V CDR1 and CDR2: SGHRS, YFSETQ. Via MiXCR, TCRdb re-called the 5' RACE reads, giving one row per CDR3 protein. The sample shows about 540,000 distinct CDR3 sequences, approximately 11% of them seen only once. V gene TRBV5-1 combines with J gene TRBJ1-4; no clear D gene. The receptor was derived from a male donor with ankylosing spondylitis. Material for sequencing was blood, either unsorted or a sorted T cell fraction (not recorded which). The CDR3 bases are TGCGCCAGCAGCGATATCCAATCAACTAATGAAAAACTGTTTTTT. This gives the protein CASSDIQSTNEKLFF.